A selection of T cell receptor beta chains follows, all from one sample in a study of glioma-infiltrating T cells after dendritic cell vaccination. This table comes from immunoSEQ multiplex PCR, and its TCRdb copy is limited to in-frame clones, with some not included. The repertoire has roughly 100,000 clones, around 83% of them found once; the top ten carry less than 7.5%. The sample in question was blood, obtained after dendritic cell vaccination. Receptor source: a human donor with glioblastoma. Each CDR3 is given with its conserved first and last residue. Fields, in order: J gene, V gene, D gene, clone size, CDR3 DNA, CDR3 protein. A D gene is named only where the DNA matches it firmly. Rows give clone size only sometimes, using once, few, many, or a class for an expanded clone.

J gene: TRBJ2-1; V gene: TRBV19; D gene: TRBD2; clone size: NA; CDR3 DNA: TGTGCCAGTAGTATCTATAGCGGGGGCCCCAATGAGCAGTTCTTC; CDR3 protein: CASSIYSGGPNEQFF
J gene: TRBJ1-1; V gene: TRBV6-4; D gene: NA; clone size: NA; CDR3 DNA: TGTGCCAGCAGCAGATCCGGGGGGGACGAGAACACTGAAGCTTTCTTT; CDR3 protein: CASSRSGGDENTEAFF
J gene: TRBJ2-2; V gene: TRBV2; D gene: TRBD1; clone size: NA; CDR3 DNA: TGTGCCACCGGACAGGGGGTGACCGGGGAGCTGTTTTTT; CDR3 protein: CATGQGVTGELFF
J gene: TRBJ2-2; V gene: TRBV27; D gene: TRBD1; clone size: NA; CDR3 DNA: TGTGCCAGCCGACGGGGGGGACAGGGGACCGGGGAGCTGTTTTTT; CDR3 protein: CASRRGGQGTGELFF
J gene: TRBJ2-1; V gene: TRBV5-4; D gene: TRBD1; clone size: NA; CDR3 DNA: TGTGCCGGCTCCCCAGACAGGGAAGCGGTCAATGAGCAGTTCTTC; CDR3 protein: CAGSPDREAVNEQFF
J gene: TRBJ1-1; V gene: TRBV10-3; D gene: TRBD1; clone size: few; CDR3 DNA: TGTGCCATCAGCCCCGACAGGGAGGAGGGCACTGAAGCTTTCTTT; CDR3 protein: CAISPDREEGTEAFF
J gene: TRBJ2-7; V gene: TRBV6-5; D gene: TRBD1; clone size: NA; CDR3 DNA: TGTGCCAGCAGTCCCTCGACAGGGACAAAATACGAGCAGTACTTC; CDR3 protein: CASSPSTGTKYEQYF
J gene: TRBJ1-1; V gene: TRBV4-3; D gene: NA; clone size: few; CDR3 DNA: TGCGCCAGCAGCCAAGATTTAGACACTGAAGCTTTCTTT; CDR3 protein: CASSQDLDTEAFF
J gene: TRBJ1-6; V gene: TRBV19; D gene: NA; clone size: NA; CDR3 DNA: TGTGCCAGTAGTATAGGACTCCGAAGCTATAATTCACCCCTCCACTTT; CDR3 protein: CASSIGLRSYNSPLHF
J gene: TRBJ1-1; V gene: TRBV7-8; D gene: NA; clone size: NA; CDR3 DNA: TGTGCCAGCAGCTACAACAGGGACACTGAAGCTTTCTTT; CDR3 protein: CASSYNRDTEAFF